This is a list of T cell receptor beta chains from one sample in a study of glioma-infiltrating T cells after dendritic cell vaccination. This table comes from immunoSEQ multiplex PCR, and its TCRdb copy is limited to in-frame clones, with some not included. The table shows 100,000 or so clones, with just over 85% occurring only once. The sequences come from blood, collected before dendritic cell vaccination. These receptors were collected from a human donor with glioblastoma. CDR3s include the opening cysteine and the closing phenylalanine or tryptophan. The D gene is left open where the match is weak. Size values are once, few and many counts, or a class for expanded clones, and some rows have none.

>TRBJ2-2|NA|TRBV2|few
TGTGCCAGCAGTATCCTCTCGAACACCGGGGAGCTGTTTTTT
CASSILSNTGELFF
>TRBJ2-7|TRBD2|TRBV5-1|NA
TGCGCCAGCAGCTGGGGTACTAGCGGGATCGTCTACGAGCAGTACTTC
CASSWGTSGIVYEQYF
>TRBJ2-1|TRBD2|TRBV6-4|NA
TGTGCCACTACGAGGACTAGCGGGAGTGCGAATGAGCAGTTCTTC
CATTRTSGSANEQFF
>TRBJ2-7|NA|TRBV27|NA
TGTGCCAGCAGTTCCATCGACAGTATCCCGTACGAGCAGTACTTC
CASSSIDSIPYEQYF
>TRBJ1-1|NA|TRBV9|NA
TGTGCCAGCAGCAAAGTGACAGGTCAAAGCACTGAAGCTTTCTTT
CASSKVTGQSTEAFF
>TRBJ2-7|NA|TRBV2|NA
TGTGCCAGCAGGGACCCTCCCACAGGGCCCGAGCAGTACTTC
CASRDPPTGPEQYF
>TRBJ2-1|TRBD2|TRBV5-4|NA
TGTGCCAGCAGCCCGGGACTAGCCTATGAGCAGTTCTTC
CASSPGLAYEQFF
>TRBJ2-2|NA|TRBV9|NA
TGTGCCAGCAGGAGGGGGGAGGGGAGTAACACCGGGGAGCTGTTTTTT
CASRRGEGSNTGELFF
>TRBJ1-5|NA|TRBV27|NA
TGTGCCAGCAGATCACAGATTAGCAATCAGCCCCAGCATTTT
CASRSQISNQPQHF
>TRBJ1-2|NA|TRBV6-5|few
TGTGCCAGCAGTTACTTACAGGGCTTTGGCTACACCTTC
CASSYLQGFGYTF
>TRBJ2-2|NA|TRBV19|NA
TGTGCCAGTAGTTCACTAGTCCCCGGGGAGCTGTTTTTT
CASSSLVPGELFF
>TRBJ2-1|TRBD2|TRBV2|NA
TGTGCCAGCAGTGATGCGGCGGCTAGCGGTACAGAGCAGTTCTTC
CASSDAAASGTEQFF
>TRBJ2-1|NA|TRBV15|NA
TGTGCCACCAGCAGAGAATTCGGGATTACCTCCCACAATGAGCAGTTCTTC
CATSREFGITSHNEQFF
>TRBJ1-2|NA|TRBV28|NA
TGTGCCAGCAGTCCCCAAAACTATGGCTACACCTTC
CASSPQNYGYTF
>TRBJ1-4|TRBD1|TRBV7-6|NA
TGTGCCAGCAGCCCTATGGGGACAGGGGATCCCGAAAAACTGTTTTTT
CASSPMGTGDPEKLFF
>TRBJ2-7|TRBD1|TRBV7-3|NA
TGTGCCAGCAGCCTGGGACAGGGGGCCTACGAGCAGTACTTC
CASSLGQGAYEQYF
>TRBJ1-5|NA|TRBV6-5|NA
TGTGCCAGCCACCCAGAAATGAGCAATCAGCCCCAGCATTTT
CASHPEMSNQPQHF
>TRBJ1-5|TRBD1|TRBV7-9|NA
TGTGCCAGCAGCTTCTACGCGGGACAGGGGGCTAGGGGCAATCAGCCCCAGCATTTT
CASSFYAGQGARGNQPQHF
>TRBJ2-3|NA|TRBV28|NA
TGTGCCAGCAGTTTCGCCGGACTCGAAACCCAGACAGATACGCAGTATTTT
CASSFAGLETQTDTQYF
>TRBJ2-7|NA|TRBV7-2|NA
TGTGCCAGCAGCTTAGTGGAGGGGTATGGATACGAGCAGTACTTC
CASSLVEGYGYEQYF
>TRBJ1-5|NA|TRBV27|NA
TGTGCCAGCAGTTTATCAGGGGCCGAAAGCAATCAGCCCCAGCATTTT
CASSLSGAESNQPQHF
>TRBJ1-5|NA|TRBV5-6|once
TGTGCCAGCAGCTTCCTCGGTGCGGATAGCAATCAGCCCCAGCATTTT
CASSFLGADSNQPQHF
>TRBJ1-4|NA|TRBV27|NA
TGTGCCAGCACCCCGATTTACCTTTCTACAGGGCTTAATGAAAAACTGTTTTTT
CASTPIYLSTGLNEKLFF
>TRBJ2-1|NA|TRBV15|NA
TGTGCCACCAGCACCCGCGGCGGCGGCCCTATGGGCAATGAGCAGTTCTTC
CATSTRGGGPMGNEQFF
>TRBJ2-5|TRBD2|TRBV6-4|NA
TGTGCCAGCAGTTCGACCGGGACTAGCGGGTTTGGGACCCAGTACTTC
CASSSTGTSGFGTQYF
>TRBJ1-5|NA|TRBV7-2|NA
TGTGCCAGCAGCGTAGGCCCTTGGGCGAATCAGCCCCAGCATTTT
CASSVGPWANQPQHF
>TRBJ2-1|NA|TRBV4-1|NA
TGCGCCAGCAGCCCGGGACAATCCTACAATGAGCAGTTCTTC
CASSPGQSYNEQFF
>TRBJ2-7|TRBD1|TRBV7-9|NA
TGTGCCAGCAGCCCATTCGGGACAGAGGGGCAGTACTTC
CASSPFGTEGQYF
>TRBJ1-2|NA|TRBV2|NA
TGTGCCAGTATTTTAAGGGGGTATGGCTACACCTTC
CASILRGYGYTF
>TRBJ2-2|NA|TRBV7-3|NA
TGTGCCAGCAGCTTAACGGGGTTGGGGCGCACCGGGGAGCTGTTTTTT
CASSLTGLGRTGELFF
>TRBJ2-1|TRBD2|TRBV18|NA
TGTGCCAGCTCACCACTACTAGCGGGAGGCGAGAATGAGCAGTTCTTC
CASSPLLAGGENEQFF
>TRBJ1-2|NA|TRBV29-1|NA
TGCAGCGCCCCACACCATAAGGGGGTGGGCTATGGCTACACCTTC
CSAPHHKGVGYGYTF
>TRBJ1-3|TRBD1|TRBV7-9|few
TGTGCCAGCAGCTTTGGGACAGGGAACACCATATATTTT
CASSFGTGNTIYF
>TRBJ2-7|NA|TRBV6-1|NA
TGTGCCAGCAGATCCCAGGGGATCCTTACCTACGAGCAGTACTTC
CASRSQGILTYEQYF
>TRBJ1-1|NA|TRBV4-1|NA
TGCGCTGGGGGGAGGGGAGCGAGCACTGAAGCTTTCTTT
CAGGRGASTEAFF
>TRBJ2-3|TRBD1|TRBV5-4|NA
TGTGCCAGCAGTGTGGGACAGTTTACAACAGATACGCAGTATTTT
CASSVGQFTTDTQYF
>TRBJ2-3|TRBD1|TRBV19|NA
TGTGCCAGTAGTATAGGGGGACAGGGGGCCACAGATACGCAGTATTTT
CASSIGGQGATDTQYF
>TRBJ1-2|TRBD1|TRBV29-1|NA
TGCAGCCTTTGGGGGACAGACTATGGCTACACCTTC
CSLWGTDYGYTF
>TRBJ1-1|TRBD1|TRBV9|NA
TGTGCCAGCAGCCCGGGACAGGGGGCCGTGAACACTGAAGCTTTCTTT
CASSPGQGAVNTEAFF
>TRBJ2-1|NA|TRBV9|NA
TGTGCCAGCAGCGTAGGACAGGCCTACAATGAGCAGTTCTTC
CASSVGQAYNEQFF
>TRBJ1-2|TRBD1|TRBV5-1|once
TGCGCCAGCAGGGTGGGACAGGGGGATCGGAACTATGGCTACACCTTC
CASRVGQGDRNYGYTF
>TRBJ1-2|NA|TRBV11-2|NA
TGTGCCAGCAGCTTCGGACACGGGTCTGACCATGGCTACACCTTC
CASSFGHGSDHGYTF
>TRBJ2-7|TRBD2|TRBV13|NA
TGTGCCAGCGCCCCGGCGGGGAGGGGATACGAGCAGTACTTC
CASAPAGRGYEQYF
>TRBJ2-5|NA|TRBV7-9|NA
TGTGCCAGCAGCCAATCTACCGTGTTGTCCCAGTACTTC
CASSQSTVLSQYF
>TRBJ2-1|TRBD2|TRBV7-9|NA
TGTGCCAGCAGCTTAAGCGGGAGTAATGAGCAGTTCTTC
CASSLSGSNEQFF
>TRBJ1-5|NA|TRBV18|NA
TGTGCCAGCTCACGAGAGGGGGGGAGCAATCAGCCCCAGCATTTT
CASSREGGSNQPQHF
>TRBJ2-5|TRBD2|TRBV4-1|once
TGCGCCAGCAGCCGTAGTAGCGGGCAAGAGACCCAGTACTTC
CASSRSSGQETQYF
>TRBJ2-7|NA|TRBV5-1|NA
TGCGCCAGCAGCTCGCTGAGGGACACCTTAGACGAGCAGTACTTC
CASSSLRDTLDEQYF
>TRBJ2-1|TRBD2|TRBV4-1|NA
TGCGCCAGCAGCCAAGTCAGCGGGAGGATGAATGAGCAGTTCTTC
CASSQVSGRMNEQFF